The 4 T cell receptor beta chains below were found in one sample sequenced in a study of long-term antiretroviral therapy in people with HIV. Sequencing relied on immunoSEQ assay v3.0, run at survey level. Sequencing was performed with immunoSEQ multiplex PCR; in TCRdb, only in-frame clones are kept and a portion is missing. The data contain tens of thousands of clones, 80% to 90% of them singletons. The sequencing here drew on unsorted PBMCs, taken 0.4 years before starting antiretroviral therapy. Receptor source: a man aged 18 to 30 with HIV.

By frequency in the sample, this clone is medium-sized. The rearrangement uses TRBV4-3 and TRBJ2-7, with D perhaps TRBD2 (6 bases). V lost 0 bases, J lost 6 bases, and 18 bases lay in between. In germline, CDR1 is LGHNA, CDR2 YSLEER. This CDR3 contains 16 residues. CDR3 amino acids: CASSQDGVGRGGEQYF. CDR3 coding DNA: TGCGCCAGCAGCCAAGACGGGGTCGGGAGAGGCGGCGAGCAGTACTTC.

J is TRBJ1-2 and V is TRBV18; D perhaps matches TRBD1 (5 bases). The V end lost 1 base, the J end lost 5 bases, and 26 bases lay between the germline ends. The CDR3 length is 19 residues. CDR1 is KGHSH, CDR2 LQKENI, per germline. This CDR3 reads CASSPRRGGVWTVDYGYTF. In nucleotides, the CDR3 is TGTGCCAGCTCACCACGGAGGGGTGGAGTGTGGACCGTTGATTATGGCTACACCTTC.

The V gene is TRBV7-9, the J gene TRBJ1-1, with a possible D match to TRBD1 (5 bases). There are 17 residues in the CDR3. CDR1 and CDR2 (germline): SEHNR, FQNEAQ (reference sequence). V lost 6 bases and J lost 0, with 20 bases in between. Here the CDR3 reads CASRGRSRAGMNTEAFF. The CDR3 nucleotides read TGTGCCAGCAGAGGACGAAGCAGGGCGGGCATGAACACTGAAGCTTTCTTT.

CDR3 in DNA: TGTGCTAGTGGAACGACAGGGGGGAAGGGAGGCACCTTC. Its protein is CASGTTGGKGGTF. The gene calls are TRBV12-5 and TRBJ1-2; 9 positions agree with TRBD1. Germline V CDR1 and CDR2: LGHNT, FRNRAP. With 6 bases clipped from V and 13 bases from J, the junction kept 12 bases outside the gene matches. The length of the CDR3 is 13 residues.